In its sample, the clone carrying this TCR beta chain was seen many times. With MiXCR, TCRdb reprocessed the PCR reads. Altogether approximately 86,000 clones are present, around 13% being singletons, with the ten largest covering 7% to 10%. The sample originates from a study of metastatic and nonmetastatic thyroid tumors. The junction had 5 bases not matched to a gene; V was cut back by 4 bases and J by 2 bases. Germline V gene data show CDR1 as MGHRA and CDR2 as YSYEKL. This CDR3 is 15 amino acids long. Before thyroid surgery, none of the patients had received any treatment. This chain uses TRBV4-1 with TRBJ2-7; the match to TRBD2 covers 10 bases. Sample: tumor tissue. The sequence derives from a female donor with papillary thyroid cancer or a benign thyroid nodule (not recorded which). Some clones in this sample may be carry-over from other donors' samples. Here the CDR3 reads CASSLLAGVPYEQYF. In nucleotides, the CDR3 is TGCGCCAGCAGCCTCCTAGCGGGAGTTCCCTACGAGCAGTACTTC.